The 27 T cell receptor beta chains below all came from one sample that was sequenced in a study of monozygotic twins with inflammatory bowel disease. TCRdb processed the 5' RACE reads again and assigns one entry to each CDR3 protein, with no DNA. This sample's table has under 130,000 distinct CDR3 sequences. The sequencing input was blood. The receptor source for this set is a human donor with ulcerative colitis or Crohn's disease, or a healthy co-twin of an affected twin (not recorded which).

The chain joins TRBV7-3 to TRBJ2-2; the D call from TCRdb, TRBD1, cannot be confirmed without DNA. The CDR3 extends over 15 amino acids. Germline loops: CDR1 SGHTA, CDR2 FQGTGA. The CDR3 reads CASSLNRANTGELFF.

The CDR3 region is CSATIVGNEQFF. The chain employs TRBV20-1 and TRBJ2-1. Looked up from germline, CDR1 is DFQATT and CDR2 is SNEGSKA (reference sequence). The CDR3 runs 12 residues.

The J gene is TRBJ2-2, the V gene TRBV7-2. The CDR3 is 17 residues long. CDR1 and CDR2 (germline): SGHTA, FQGNSA. CDR3 sequence: CASSLALVVANTGELFF.

The J gene is TRBJ2-4, the V gene TRBV7-9; the D call of TRBD1 rests on TCRdb alone, since no DNA is present to check it. This CDR3 region has 15 residues. CDR1 is SEHNR and CDR2 is FQNEAQ in the germline V gene (reference sequence). The CDR3 loop is CASSLAGGPYHIQYF.

The genes are TRBV20-1 and TRBJ2-7; checking the TCRdb D call of TRBD1 is not possible without DNA. The CDR3 has 15 amino acids. CDR1 is DFQATT and CDR2 is SNEGSKA in the germline V gene (reference sequence). The CDR3 region is CSAAQLGQFSYEQYF.

The rearrangement joins TRBV20-1 to TRBJ2-5; the TRBD2 assignment by TCRdb is unverifiable without DNA. CDR1 and CDR2 from the germline V gene are DFQATT and SNEGSKA (reference sequence). CDR3 size: 13 residues. This chain's CDR3 is CSASGGAVETQYF.

The chain is built from TRBV6-1 and TRBJ2-3; the D call from TCRdb, TRBD1, cannot be confirmed without DNA. CDR1 is MNHNS and CDR2 is SASEGT in the germline V gene. The CDR3 has 14 amino acids. The CDR3 here is CASSQTRGTDTQYF.

The genes are TRBV6-1 and TRBJ1-4; there is no DNA to check the TCRdb D call of TRBD1. This CDR3 has 16 residues. Per the germline V gene, CDR1 is MNHNS and CDR2 is SASEGT. The CDR3 spells CASSRAPRTTNEKLFF.

V and J are TRBV7-2 and TRBJ1-5. Germline V gives CDR1 SGHTA, CDR2 FQGNSA. The CDR3 contains 13 residues. CDR3 amino acids: CASSEAGMGTRHF.

This chain links TRBV7-3 with TRBJ2-1. Germline values: CDR1 SGHTA, CDR2 FQGTGA. The CDR3 has 14 residues. The CDR3 reads CASSLTSALNEQFF.

The CDR3 loop is CSARDWQGEKLFF. V gene TRBV20-1 combines with J gene TRBJ1-4; TCRdb's D gene call, TRBD1, goes unchecked for lack of DNA. Looked up from germline, CDR1 is DFQATT and CDR2 is SNEGSKA (reference sequence). The CDR3 is made up of 13 amino acids.

The chain combines TRBV6-2 or TRBV6-3 with TRBJ2-2; as DNA is missing, the TRBD1 call by TCRdb cannot be tested. CDR1 is MNHEY and CDR2 is SVGEGT in the germline V gene. This CDR3 is 20 amino acids long. This CDR3 is CASSYEGRPLRVKNTGELFF.

The chain combines TRBV19 with TRBJ2-3; TCRdb selects TRBD2, and the lack of DNA leaves this call unchecked. Germline V gives CDR1 LNHDA, CDR2 SQIVND (reference sequence). There are 15 residues in the CDR3. CDR3 sequence reads: CASSISSGVTDTQYF. Full variable domain (remainder filled in from reference TRBV19 and TRBJ2-3): DGGITQSPKYLFRKEGQNVTLSCEQNLNHDAMYWYRQDPGQGLRLIYYSQIVNDFQKGDIAEGYSVSREKKESFPLTVTSAQKNPTAFYLCASSISSGVTDTQYFGPGTRLTVL.

This sequence joins TRBV3-1 and TRBJ2-5; TCRdb proposes TRBD2, but this gene call is untestable without DNA. The germline V gene encodes CDR1 LGHDT and CDR2 YNNKEL (reference sequence). The CDR3 covers 16 residues. CDR3 protein: CASSPGTSGRQETQYF.

J is TRBJ2-3 and V is TRBV7-8; checking the TCRdb D call of TRBD1 is not possible without DNA. Per germline, CDR1 SGHVS and CDR2 FQNEAQ. The CDR3 totals 16 residues. The chain's CDR3 is CASSRDLFPLSDTQYF.

The V call is TRBV7-9, the J call TRBJ2-1; without DNA, the TCRdb call of TRBD1 cannot be checked. Germline values: CDR1 SEHNR, CDR2 FQNEAQ (reference sequence). The length of the CDR3 is 14 residues. CDR3 residues: CASSRTGPYNEQFF. The variable domain in full, with the rest retrieved from reference TRBV7-9 and TRBJ2-1, is DTGVSQNPRHKITKRGQNVTFRCDPISEHNRLYWYRQTLGQGPEFLTYFQNEAQLEKSRLLSDRFSAERPKGSFSTLEIQRTEQGDSAMYLCASSRTGPYNEQFFGPGTRLTVL.

V and J are TRBV5-1 and TRBJ2-1; TCRdb picks TRBD1, but there is no DNA to check that call. This CDR3 comprises 14 residues. Germline V CDR1 and CDR2: SGHRS, YFSETQ. The CDR3 protein is CASSLGGPTNEQFF.

The chain is built from TRBV2 and TRBJ1-4. The CDR3 covers 17 residues. Germline CDR1 reads SNHLY; CDR2 reads FYNNEI. The CDR3 sequence: CASLGISSRATNEKLFF. Full variable domain (outside the CDR3, taken from reference TRBV2 and TRBJ1-4): EPEVTQTPSHQVTQMGQEVILRCVPISNHLYFYWYRQILGQKVEFLVSFYNNEISEKSEIFDDQFSVERPDGSNFTLKIRSTKLEDSAMYFCASLGISSRATNEKLFFGSGTQLSVL.

V gene TRBV4-3 combines with J gene TRBJ1-5; lacking DNA, the TRBD1 call made by TCRdb goes unchecked. CDR1 and CDR2 from the germline V gene are LGHNA and YSLEER. The CDR3 has 16 amino acids. CDR3 sequence: CASSQEVTGAFQPQHF.

V gene TRBV7-2 combines with J gene TRBJ1-1; TCRdb's D call of TRBD1 is untestable without DNA. Per germline, CDR1 SGHTA and CDR2 FQGNSA. The CDR3 extends over 14 amino acids. The CDR3 sequence: CASSQTGRVTEAFF.

The V call is TRBV20-1, the J call TRBJ2-5; the TCRdb call, TRBD1, lacks DNA for checking. CDR1 and CDR2 from the germline V gene are DFQATT and SNEGSKA (reference sequence). The CDR3 loop spans 16 amino acids. CDR3 sequence: CSARKTRQVLQETQYF.

The chain links TRBV12-3 or TRBV12-4 to TRBJ1-2. The CDR3 runs 11 residues. CDR3 in amino acids: CASSLQYGYTF.

The J gene is TRBJ2-7, the V gene TRBV4-1; TCRdb picks TRBD1, but there is no DNA to check that call. The CDR3 contains 16 residues. Germline V gene sequence: CDR1 MGHRA, CDR2 YSYEKL. The CDR3 loop is CASSPQEQVYFGEQYF.

This sequence joins TRBV28 and TRBJ2-7. The CDR3 loop spans 13 amino acids. Per the germline V gene, CDR1 is MDHEN and CDR2 is SYDVKM. The CDR3 loop is CASSPRTAYEQYF.

The chain combines TRBV6-5 with TRBJ1-3; absent DNA, TCRdb's TRBD1 call cannot be checked. There are 15 residues in the CDR3. The germline gives CDR1 MNHEY, CDR2 SVGAGI. CDR3 amino acids: CASSYARDSGNTIYF.

This chain joins TRBV5-1 and TRBJ2-6. Germline-derived CDR1 and CDR2 are SGHRS and YFSETQ. CDR3 size: 17 residues. The chain's CDR3 is CASSLAAWAAGANVLTF.

V and J are TRBV7-6 and TRBJ2-3; TCRdb names TRBD1, which stays unverified in the absence of DNA. Looked up from germline, CDR1 is SGHVS and CDR2 is FNYEAQ. The CDR3 loop spans 17 amino acids. CDR3 sequence reads: CASSPIRQGTSTDTQYF.